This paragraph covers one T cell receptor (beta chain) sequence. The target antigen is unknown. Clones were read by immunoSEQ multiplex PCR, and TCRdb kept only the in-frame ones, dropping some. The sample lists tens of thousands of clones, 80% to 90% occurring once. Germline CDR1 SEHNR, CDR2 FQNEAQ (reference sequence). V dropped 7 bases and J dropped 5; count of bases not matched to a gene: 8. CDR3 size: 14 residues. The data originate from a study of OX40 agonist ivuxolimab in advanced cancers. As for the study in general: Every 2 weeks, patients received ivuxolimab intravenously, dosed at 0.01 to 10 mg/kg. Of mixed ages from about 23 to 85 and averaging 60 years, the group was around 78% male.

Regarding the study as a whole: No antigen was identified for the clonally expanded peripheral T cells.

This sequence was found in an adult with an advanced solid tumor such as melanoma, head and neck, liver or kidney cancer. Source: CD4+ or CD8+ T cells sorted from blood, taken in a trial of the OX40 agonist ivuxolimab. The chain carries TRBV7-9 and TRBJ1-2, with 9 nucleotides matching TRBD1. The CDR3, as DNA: TGTGCCAGCACACAGGGGGCGGCCGGGTATGGCTACACCTTC. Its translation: CASTQGAAGYGYTF.